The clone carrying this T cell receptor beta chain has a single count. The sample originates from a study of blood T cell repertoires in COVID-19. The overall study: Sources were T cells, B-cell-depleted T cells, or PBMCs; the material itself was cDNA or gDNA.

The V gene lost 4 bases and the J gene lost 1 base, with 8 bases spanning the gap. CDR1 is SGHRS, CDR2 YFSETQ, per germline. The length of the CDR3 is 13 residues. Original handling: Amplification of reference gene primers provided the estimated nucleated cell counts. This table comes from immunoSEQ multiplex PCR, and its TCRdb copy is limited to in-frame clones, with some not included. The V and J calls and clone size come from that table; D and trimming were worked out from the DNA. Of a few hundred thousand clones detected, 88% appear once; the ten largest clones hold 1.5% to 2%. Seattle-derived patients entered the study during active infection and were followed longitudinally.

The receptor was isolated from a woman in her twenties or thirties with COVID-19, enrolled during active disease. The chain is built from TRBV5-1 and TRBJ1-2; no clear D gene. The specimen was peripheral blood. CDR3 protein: CASSPPDNYGYTF. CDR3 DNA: TGCGCCAGCAGCCCCCCAGATAACTATGGCTACACCTTC.